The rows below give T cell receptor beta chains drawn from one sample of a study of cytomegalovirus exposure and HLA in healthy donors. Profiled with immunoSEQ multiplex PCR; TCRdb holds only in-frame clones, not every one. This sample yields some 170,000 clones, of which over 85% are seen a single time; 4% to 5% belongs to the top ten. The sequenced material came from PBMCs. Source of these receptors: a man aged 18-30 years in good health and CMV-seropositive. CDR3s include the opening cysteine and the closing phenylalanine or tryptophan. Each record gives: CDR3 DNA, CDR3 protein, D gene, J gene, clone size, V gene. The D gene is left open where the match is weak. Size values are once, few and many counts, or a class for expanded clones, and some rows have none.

TGCGCCAGCAGTCAACTTTTTCGCGGAAGAGATACGCAGTATTTT CASSQLFRGRDTQYF . TRBJ2-3 . TRBV23-1
TGTGCCAGCAGCCCGGGATTGGTCAACGAGCAGTACTTC CASSPGLVNEQYF . TRBJ2-7 . TRBV11-2
TGTGCCAGTACCTGGGCTGCGAAAGAGAACACTGAAGCTTTCTTT CASTWAAKENTEAFF . TRBJ1-1 . TRBV19
TGCGCCAGCAGCTTGGGAGGGAGGGGGAACACTGAAGCTTTCTTT CASSLGGRGNTEAFF . TRBJ1-1 . TRBV5-1
TGTGCCAGCAGGAACGACAGGGGGCTCTCCAATGAGCAGTTCTTC CASRNDRGLSNEQFF TRBD1 TRBJ2-1 . TRBV5-8
TGCGCCAGCAGCCAAGAGGACTGGCAAGAGACCCAGTACTTC CASSQEDWQETQYF . TRBJ2-5 . TRBV4-1
TGTGCCAGTTCAAACAGGGAGCGGGGCTACACCTTC CASSNRERGYTF . TRBJ1-2 . TRBV27
TGTGCCAGCAGCGTGGGCAGTACCTACGAGCAGTACTTC CASSVGSTYEQYF . TRBJ2-7 . TRBV9
TGTGCCAGCAGCCTCCTGGGGGCAGGGAAAGAGACCCAGTACTTC CASSLLGAGKETQYF . TRBJ2-5 once TRBV28
TGCAGCGTTGAAGGCCCGATCGGCAATGAGCAGTTCTTC CSVEGPIGNEQFF . TRBJ2-1 . TRBV29-1
TGTGCCAGCAGTTTATGGTGGGACAGACACACCGGGGAGCTGTTTTTT CASSLWWDRHTGELFF TRBD1 TRBJ2-2 . TRBV28
TGTGCCAGCAGTGAAGCTCACCGGGAGAAGGACTTC CASSEAHREKDF . TRBJ1-2 . TRBV6-1
TGTGCCAGCAGCTTAGATCGGCAGGGCACAGATACGCAGTATTTT CASSLDRQGTDTQYF . TRBJ2-3 . TRBV11-3
TGTGCCAGCACTCCCGGGACAGGGCATATCGATGAGCAGTTCTTC CASTPGTGHIDEQFF TRBD1 TRBJ2-1 . TRBV28
TGTGCCAGCAGTTACGGAGCGGGAGCCGAGCAGTACTTC CASSYGAGAEQYF TRBD2 TRBJ2-7 . TRBV6-6
TGTGCCAGTAGTTCGACTGGAACCGGGGAGCTGTTTTTT CASSSTGTGELFF . TRBJ2-2 few TRBV19
TGTGCCAGCAGCTTCTCGAGCGGGAGGGTCGATGAGCAGTTCTTC CASSFSSGRVDEQFF TRBD2 TRBJ2-1 . TRBV5-8
TGTGCCAGCAGTTCCGGGACAGACACCGGGGAGCTGTTTTTT CASSSGTDTGELFF TRBD1 TRBJ2-2 . TRBV6-5
TGTGCCAGCAGTTTAGGGCTGGAGCAGTACTTC CASSLGLEQYF . TRBJ2-7 . TRBV28
TGTGCCAGCAGCTTAGCGCAAGGGGCGGCCACAGATACGCAGTATTTT CASSLAQGAATDTQYF . TRBJ2-3 . TRBV7-8
TGCGCCAGCAGCGTAGGACAACTAACCTACGAGCAGTACTTC CASSVGQLTYEQYF . TRBJ2-7 . TRBV5-1
TGTGCCAGCAGTCAATCGGACAGCAGTAATGAAAAACTGTTTTTT CASSQSDSSNEKLFF . TRBJ1-4 . TRBV6-5
TGTGCCAGCAGCTTGGGGCTAGCGGGAGTTGGGCAGTACTTC CASSLGLAGVGQYF TRBD2 TRBJ2-7 . TRBV5-8
TGTGCCAGCAGCCTTAGCGGCTACGAGCAGTACTTC CASSLSGYEQYF . TRBJ2-7 once TRBV28
TGCGCCAGCAAGTACAGAGAAGAGACCCAGTACTTC CASKYREETQYF . TRBJ2-5 . TRBV5-1
TGTGCCAGCAGTGTCGGAGCAACTAGCACAGATACGCAGTATTTT CASSVGATSTDTQYF . TRBJ2-3 . TRBV6-4
TGTGCCAGCAGTTCCCTTTCTCTCTACGAGCAGTACTTC CASSSLSLYEQYF . TRBJ2-7 . TRBV7-9
TGCAGCGGATGGACAGGGGCGGGAGAGCAGTACTTC CSGWTGAGEQYF TRBD1 TRBJ2-7 . TRBV29-1
TGTGCCAGCAGCTTGGTAGGGACAGGGGACTACGAGCAGTACTTC CASSLVGTGDYEQYF TRBD1 TRBJ2-7 . TRBV5-4
TGTGCCAGCAGCGGCGAGGGCCGGGGAGCTGAAGCTTTCTTT CASSGEGRGAEAFF . TRBJ1-1 . TRBV5-5
TGCAGCGTTGGCCAGGGCGAAGAGACCCAGTACTTC CSVGQGEETQYF . TRBJ2-5 . TRBV29-1
TGTGCCAGCAGTTACTCGAGACTAGCGGGACAGTACGAGCAGTACTTC CASSYSRLAGQYEQYF TRBD2 TRBJ2-7 . TRBV6-5
TGTGCCAGCACCCTGCCTAGCGGGAGGGCGGGCACAGATACGCAGTATTTT CASTLPSGRAGTDTQYF TRBD2 TRBJ2-3 . TRBV9
TGTGCCAGCAGTCAGTTTCTCAGCACAGATACGCAGTATTTT CASSQFLSTDTQYF . TRBJ2-3 . TRBV11-2
TGCGCCAGCAGCACGGGAGGGCGAGCAGATACGCAGTATTTT CASSTGGRADTQYF TRBD2 TRBJ2-3 . TRBV5-1
TGCAGCGTGCTACCATGGACAGCGGGGGGGAAGGAGACCCAGTACTTC CSVLPWTAGGKETQYF TRBD2 TRBJ2-5 . TRBV29-1
TGTGCCAGCAGCTTATTTTTAAGCGCTGGCACAGATACGCAGTATTTT CASSLFLSAGTDTQYF . TRBJ2-3 . TRBV7-9
TGTGCCAGTAGCACCCGACGGGGAGGGAGCTATGGCTACACCTTC CASSTRRGGSYGYTF . TRBJ1-2 . TRBV19